This entry lists 29 T cell receptor beta chains sequenced from one sample in a study of spatial heterogeneity in lung cancer. The time point here: blood at routine non-recurrence follow-up after resection. Without sorting, whole RNA was sequenced from tumor, nontumor lung or frozen PBMC. TCRdb independently ran MiXCR on the 5' RACE reads; one entry per CDR3 protein. The table records around 110,000 distinct CDR3 sequences, roughly an eighth of them present only once. Sequenced material: PBMCs, taken at follow-up. The receptors were sampled from a male donor with early-stage non-small cell lung cancer.

This clonotype was found many times. This CDR3 reads CASSKGSAETQYF. The DNA of the CDR3 is TGCGCCAGCAGCAAGGGATCAGCGGAGACCCAGTACTTC. The rearrangement joins TRBV5-1 to TRBJ2-5; no definite D call. Germline V gene lookup returns CDR1 SGHRS and CDR2 YFSETQ. Between the trimmed V and J ends, which lost 4 bases and 5 bases, there was a span of 12 bases. This CDR3 spans 13 amino acids.

The chain employs TRBV20-1 and TRBJ2-4; TRBD2 might be the D (5 bases). The CDR3 totals 13 residues. Looked up from germline, CDR1 is DFQATT and CDR2 is SNEGSKA (reference sequence). Trimming took off 3 bases at V and 1 base at J, with 7 bases between the two ends. CDR3 bases: TGCAGTGCTAGTTCGGGGGCCAAAAACATTCAGTACTTC. It is translated as CSASSGAKNIQYF.

This clonotype was seen many times. The rearrangement joins TRBV3-1 to TRBJ1-5, with TRBD1 as a possible D gene (6 bases). CDR1 LGHDT and CDR2 YNNKEL come from the germline V gene (reference sequence). This CDR3 region has 19 residues. With 0 bases removed from V and 5 bases from J, the gap between germline ends came to 23 bases. The CDR3: CASSQDPFRDRGQHQPQHF. The DNA of the CDR3 is TGTGCCAGCAGCCAAGATCCCTTCCGTGATCGGGGGCAGCATCAGCCCCAGCATTTT.

This clonotype turned up a few times. V is TRBV5-1 and J is TRBJ2-5; TRBD2 agrees at 7 bases. The CDR3 length is 13 residues. Germline V gene sequence: CDR1 SGHRS, CDR2 YFSETQ. V dropped 2 bases and J dropped 9; count of bases not matched to a gene: 7. The chain's CDR3 is CASSFREGSSQYF. DNA for the CDR3: TGCGCCAGCAGCTTCAGGGAGGGATCGTCCCAGTACTTC.

This clonotype was detected a few times. The V and J genes are TRBV4-3 and TRBJ2-5, with D uncertain. The V gene lost 0 bases and the J gene lost 7 bases, with 15 bases spanning the gap. The CDR3 runs to 15 residues. Germline V gives CDR1 LGHNA, CDR2 YSLEER. CDR3 in amino acids: CASSQDPPPAGTQYF. The CDR3 DNA reads as TGCGCCAGCAGCCAAGATCCGCCCCCCGCTGGGACCCAGTACTTC.

This clonotype was counted many times. This chain connects TRBV2 to TRBJ2-3; D perhaps matches TRBD2 (6 bases). The CDR3 spans 13 residues. Germline-derived CDR1 and CDR2 are SNHLY and FYNNEI. V lost 4 bases and J 1 base, leaving 6 bases between the germline ends. The CDR3 loop reads CASSGGGTDTQYF. CDR3 in DNA: TGTGCCAGCAGTGGGGGGGGCACAGATACGCAGTATTTT.

This clonotype has more than one count but fewer than ten. CDR3 in DNA: TGCAGTGCTAACCGGGACAGGGTCGCACCCCTCCACTTT. It codes for CSANRDRVAPLHF. The chain joins TRBV20-1 to TRBJ1-6, with 9 bases identical to TRBD1. The CDR3 has 13 residues. V shed 4 bases, J shed 11 bases, and the junction held 6 bases outside the gene matches. The germline CDR1 and CDR2 sequences are DFQATT and SNEGSKA (reference sequence).

The CDR3 loop is CASSFRGRGTSLAGELFF. CDR3 nucleotides: TGTGCCAGCAGCTTCCGAGGACGCGGGACTAGCTTAGCCGGGGAGCTGTTTTTT. This chain joins TRBV11-2 and TRBJ2-2, with 9 bases fitting TRBD2. Losses at the gene ends were 3 bases for V and 6 bases for J; bases not matched to a gene: 14. The CDR3 covers 18 residues. Germline loops: CDR1 SGHAT, CDR2 FQNNGV.

V and J are TRBV2 and TRBJ1-5; D remains ambiguous. Deletions cut 6 bases from V and 2 bases from J, with 14 bases between. The CDR3 runs 15 residues. CDR1 is SNHLY and CDR2 is FYNNEI in the germline V gene. DNA for the CDR3: TGTGCCAGCAGCGAGAGGGCTATACGCAATCAGCCCCAGCATTTT. Protein product: CASSERAIRNQPQHF.

This clonotype has only a few counts. Its ends do not fully match the called genes, so a read error is possible. The chain has TRBV7-7 and TRBJ2-3; 7 bases are shared with TRBD1. The CDR3 length is 15 residues. CDR1 SSHAT and CDR2 FNYEAQ come from the germline V gene (reference sequence). The CDR3 loop is CASSPGQVRTDTQYF. The CDR3 nucleotides read TGTGCTAGCAGCCCCGGACAGGTCCGCACAGATACGCAGTATTTT.

This clonotype was seen a handful of times. Germline and junction disagree at one end, which may indicate a read error. The rearrangement uses TRBV7-7 and TRBJ2-2; TRBD1 is a possible D gene (6 bases). The germline CDR1 and CDR2 sequences are SSHAT and FNYEAQ (reference sequence). This CDR3 contains 14 residues. The CDR3: CASSSSPGAGELFF. CDR3 bases: TGTGCTAGCAGCTCCTCCCCAGGGGCCGGGGAGCTGTTTTTT.

This clonotype was recorded many times. This rearrangement joins TRBV4-2 to TRBJ1-6; no clear D gene. The CDR3 extends over 14 amino acids. Germline lookup yields CDR1 LGHNA and CDR2 YNFKEQ. V lost 1 base and J 7 bases, leaving 8 bases between the germline ends. The chain's CDR3 is CASSQVLWNSPLHF. The CDR3 DNA reads as TGTGCCAGCAGCCAAGTTTTGTGGAATTCACCCCTCCACTTT.

At least ten counts were recorded for this clonotype. The chain combines TRBV20-1 with TRBJ1-2; D gene ambiguous. V lost 0 bases, J lost 1 base, and 6 bases lay in between. CDR3 size: 13 residues. Germline lookup yields CDR1 DFQATT and CDR2 SNEGSKA (reference sequence). CDR3 nucleotide sequence: TGCAGTGCTAGAGATGGAAATAACTATGGCTACACCTTC. This encodes CSARDGNNYGYTF.

In this sample, this clonotype turned up a few times. The chain employs TRBV19 and TRBJ2-1, with D unclear. Germline-derived CDR1 and CDR2 are LNHDA and SQIVND (reference sequence). The length of the CDR3 is 16 residues. The V and J ends lost 11 bases and 0 bases respectively, with 20 bases between them. CDR3 DNA sequence: TGTGCCTCTAAACCTCGGGTCCCGAGCTCCTACAATGAGCAGTTCTTC. Its translation: CASKPRVPSSYNEQFF.

This clonotype was seen at least ten times. The gene calls are TRBV6-2 or TRBV6-3 and TRBJ1-6; 9 bases line up with TRBD1. CDR1 and CDR2 (germline): MNHEY, SVGEGT. V dropped 6 bases and J dropped 5; count of bases not matched to a gene: 8. There are 16 residues in the CDR3. The CDR3 bases are TGTGCCAGCAGCCCTAAGGGACAGGGCAATAATTCACCCCTCCACTTT. Protein: CASSPKGQGNNSPLHF.

At least ten counts were recorded for this clonotype. This chain uses TRBV6-6 with TRBJ2-1; TRBD2 might be the D (7 bases). V gave up 8 bases and J gave up 7 bases, with 18 bases separating them. Germline V gene sequence: CDR1 MNHNY, CDR2 SVGAGI (reference sequence). The CDR3 loop spans 14 amino acids. The CDR3: CASRPGRGGNEQFF. Written as DNA, the CDR3 is TGTGCCAGCCGCCCGGGGAGGGGGGGAAATGAGCAGTTCTTC.

The rearrangement joins TRBV14 to TRBJ1-1, with D possibly matching TRBD1 (6 bases). Germline V gene data show CDR1 as SGHDN and CDR2 as FVKESK. V was cut by 3 bases and J by 5 bases, with 13 bases left in between. The CDR3 loop spans 14 amino acids. The CDR3 nucleotides are TGTGCCAGCAGCCACAACTTTAGGGGGACTGAAGCTTTCTTT. Encoded protein: CASSHNFRGTEAFF.

In its sample, this clonotype was seen many times. The chain carries TRBV5-1 and TRBJ1-3; no firm D call. Trimming stripped 3 bases from V and 0 bases from J, with 4 bases between. The CDR3 has 13 residues. Per the germline V gene, CDR1 is SGHRS and CDR2 is YFSETQ. Here the CDR3 DNA reads TGCGCCAGCAGCTCCAACTCTGGAAACACCATATATTTT. This codes for CASSSNSGNTIYF. Full variable domain (outside the CDR3, taken from reference TRBV5-1 and TRBJ1-3): KAGVTQTPRYLIKTRGQQVTLSCSPISGHRSVSWYQQTPGQGLQFLFEYFSETQRNKGNFPGRFSGRQFSNSRSEMNVSTLELGDSALYLCASSSNSGNTIYFGEGSWLTVV.

The sample holds a few counts of this clonotype. The genes are TRBV28 and TRBJ2-4; the D gene could be TRBD1 or TRBD2 (5 bases each). Germline V gene sequence: CDR1 MDHEN, CDR2 SYDVKM. The CDR3 runs 15 residues. V lost 3 bases to trimming and J lost 7 bases, with 16 bases between them. For the CDR3, the DNA is TGTGCCAGCAGTTTGGGGCGCGGGCTGCGGAACATTCAGTACTTC. Translating it yields CASSLGRGLRNIQYF.

The J gene is TRBJ2-7, the V gene TRBV10-3; 10 nucleotides match TRBD1. Losses at the gene ends were 8 bases for V and 5 bases for J; bases not matched to a gene: 12. The CDR3 loop spans 15 amino acids. CDR1 is ENHRY and CDR2 is SYGVKD in the germline V gene. The CDR3: CAISLRTGGLDEQYF. CDR3 sequence (DNA): TGTGCCATCTCCTTACGGACAGGGGGTCTCGACGAGCAGTACTTC.

The V and J genes are TRBV12-3 or TRBV12-4 and TRBJ1-2; D not resolved. The CDR3 extends over 12 amino acids. Deletions cut 4 bases from V and 8 bases from J, with 11 bases between. DNA of the CDR3: TGTGCCAGCAGTTCTCGGACGAGGGGCTACACCTTC. It encodes CASSSRTRGYTF.

At least ten counts were recorded for this clonotype. The chain combines TRBV7-8 with TRBJ2-2, with 11 bases aligning to TRBD1. Germline CDR1 SGHVS, CDR2 FQNEAQ. Losses at the gene ends were 3 bases for V and 5 bases for J; bases not matched to a gene: 5. The CDR3 totals 16 residues. CDR3 protein: CASSFRGTGGTGELFF. For the CDR3, the DNA is TGTGCCAGCAGCTTTAGAGGGACAGGGGGAACCGGGGAGCTGTTTTTT.

This rearrangement joins TRBV10-3 to TRBJ2-7; tentative D call: TRBD2 (5 bases). Germline CDR1 reads ENHRY; CDR2 reads SYGVKD. V was clipped by 7 bases and J by 6 bases, with 19 bases between them. This CDR3 is built from 14 residues. CDR3 region: CAIKNGEGIREQYF. The CDR3 nucleotides read TGTGCCATCAAGAACGGCGAGGGCATCCGCGAGCAGTACTTC.

The sample holds many counts of this clonotype. CDR3 loop: CASSLMQGRTGELFF. The CDR3 DNA is TGTGCCAGCAGTTTGATGCAGGGCCGTACCGGGGAGCTGTTTTTT. This chain connects TRBV28 to TRBJ2-2, with D maybe TRBD1 (5 bases). This CDR3 is 15 amino acids long. Germline V gene lookup returns CDR1 MDHEN and CDR2 SYDVKM. V dropped 3 bases and J dropped 5 bases, with 13 bases sitting between them.

This chain uses TRBV5-1 with TRBJ1-1, with no clear D. Germline values: CDR1 SGHRS, CDR2 YFSETQ. The CDR3 consists of 12 residues. Trimming took off 0 bases at V and 8 bases at J, with 8 bases between the two ends. The CDR3 coding sequence is TGCGCCAGCAGCTTGGGGAAGAAAGAAGCTTTCTTT. This translates into CASSLGKKEAFF.

This clonotype was seen only a few times. The rearrangement uses TRBV18 and TRBJ1-5, with D unclear. Trimming removed 3 bases at V and 7 bases at J, with 10 bases between. Germline V gene sequence: CDR1 KGHSH, CDR2 LQKENI. There are 13 residues in the CDR3. The CDR3 DNA follows: TGTGCCAGCTCACCGGAGAAACAACAGCCCCAGCATTTT. The encoded protein is CASSPEKQQPQHF.

The table lists this clonotype with a few counts. The rearrangement uses TRBV27 and TRBJ1-1; 8 nucleotides align to TRBD1. This CDR3 contains 13 residues. J gave up 6 bases and V 6 bases, and 6 bases lay outside the gene matches. Germline values: CDR1 MNHEY, CDR2 SMNVEV (reference sequence). The CDR3 reads CASRAQGGAEAFF. The CDR3 region has the DNA TGTGCCAGCAGGGCACAGGGGGGCGCTGAAGCTTTCTTT.

This clonotype was seen a handful of times. The chain recombines TRBV7-9 with TRBJ2-5, with 8 bases fitting TRBD2. Trimming took 5 bases from V and 4 from J; bases not matched to a gene: 12. Germline loops: CDR1 SEHNR, CDR2 FQNEAQ (reference sequence). The CDR3 is 16 amino acids. As DNA, the CDR3 is TGTGCCAGCAGCCCGGGACCGGGACTAGTAATAGAGACCCAGTACTTC. Translated, it gives CASSPGPGLVIETQYF.

In its sample, this clonotype was seen many times. DNA of the CDR3: TGTGCCAGCAGCTCGCGGGGTAGCAATCAGCCCCAGCATTTT. Its protein product is CASSSRGSNQPQHF. V is TRBV9 and J is TRBJ1-5; no clear D gene. Trimming left V 4 bases short and J 0 bases short, with 8 bases between. The CDR3 length is 14 residues. Germline loops: CDR1 SGDLS, CDR2 YYNGEE.